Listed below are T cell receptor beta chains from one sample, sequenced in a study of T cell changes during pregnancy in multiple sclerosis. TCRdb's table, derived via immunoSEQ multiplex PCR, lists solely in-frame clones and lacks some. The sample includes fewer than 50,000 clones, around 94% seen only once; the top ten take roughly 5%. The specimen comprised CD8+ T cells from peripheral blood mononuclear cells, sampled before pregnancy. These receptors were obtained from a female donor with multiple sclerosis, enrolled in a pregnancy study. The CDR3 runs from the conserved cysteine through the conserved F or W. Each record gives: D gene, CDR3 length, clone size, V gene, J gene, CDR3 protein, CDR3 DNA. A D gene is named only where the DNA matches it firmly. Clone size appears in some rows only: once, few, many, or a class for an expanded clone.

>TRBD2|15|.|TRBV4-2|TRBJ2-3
CASSQSSGGTDTQYF
TGTGCCAGCAGCCAATCTAGCGGCGGCACAGATACGCAGTATTTT
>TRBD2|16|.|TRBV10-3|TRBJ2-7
CAISETPGSGRDEQYF
TGTGCCATCAGTGAAACTCCGGGTAGCGGGAGGGACGAGCAGTACTTC
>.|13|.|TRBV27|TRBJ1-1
CASSLDAGTEAFF
TGTGCCAGCAGTTTAGATGCGGGCACTGAAGCTTTCTTT
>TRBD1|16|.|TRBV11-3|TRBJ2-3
CASSLRTGGNTDTQYF
TGTGCCAGCAGCTTAAGGACAGGGGGGAACACAGATACGCAGTATTTT
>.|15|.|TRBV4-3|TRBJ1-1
CASSPTDTAGTEAFF
TGCGCCAGCAGCCCCACCGACACTGCGGGCACTGAAGCTTTCTTT
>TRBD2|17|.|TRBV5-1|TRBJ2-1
CASSSLGLAGFYNEQFF
TGCGCCAGCAGCTCCCTAGGACTAGCGGGTTTTTACAATGAGCAGTTCTTC
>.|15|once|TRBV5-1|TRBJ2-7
CASSLEDGSSYEQYF
TGCGCCAGCAGCTTGGAGGACGGGAGCTCCTACGAGCAGTACTTC
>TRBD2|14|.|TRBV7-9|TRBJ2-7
CASSWSGSSYEQYF
TGTGCCAGCAGCTGGAGCGGGAGTTCCTACGAGCAGTACTTC
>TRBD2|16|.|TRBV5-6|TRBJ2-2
CASSSNGRARTGELFF
TGTGCCAGCAGCTCGAACGGGAGGGCTAGGACCGGGGAGCTGTTTTTT
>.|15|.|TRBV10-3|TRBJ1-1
CAISESAELNTEAFF
TGTGCCATCAGTGAGTCCGCGGAATTGAACACTGAAGCTTTCTTT
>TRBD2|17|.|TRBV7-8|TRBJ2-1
CASSLVPGGPSYNEQFF
TGTGCCAGCAGCTTAGTCCCGGGAGGGCCTTCCTACAATGAGCAGTTCTTC
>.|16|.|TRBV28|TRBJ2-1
CASSSLTGDYYNEQFF
TGTGCCAGCAGTTCGCTGACAGGGGACTACTACAATGAGCAGTTCTTC
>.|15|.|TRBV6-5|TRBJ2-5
CASSYAGGVTETQYF
TGTGCCAGCAGTTACGCCGGCGGGGTAACAGAGACCCAGTACTTC
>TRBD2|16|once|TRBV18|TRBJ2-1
CASSPPTSGPYNEQFF
TGTGCCAGCTCACCACCAACTAGCGGGCCGTACAATGAGCAGTTCTTC
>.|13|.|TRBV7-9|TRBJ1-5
CASRASGLQPQHF
TGTGCCAGCAGAGCCTCCGGGTTACAGCCCCAGCATTTT
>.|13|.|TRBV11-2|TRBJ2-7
CASSPALQPIPYF
TGTGCCAGCAGTCCGGCTTTACAGCCCATTCCGTACTTC
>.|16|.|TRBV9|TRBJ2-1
CASSVGGRGRDNEQFF
TGTGCCAGCAGCGTAGGGGGTCGAGGCAGGGACAATGAGCAGTTCTTC
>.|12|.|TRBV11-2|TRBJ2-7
CASSPSSRERYF
TGTGCCAGCAGCCCGTCTAGTCGGGAGCGGTACTTC
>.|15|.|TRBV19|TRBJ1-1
CASSIDHGGNTEAFF
TGTGCCAGTAGTATAGATCACGGGGGGAACACTGAAGCTTTCTTT
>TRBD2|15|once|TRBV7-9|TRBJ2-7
CASSTTSGRSYEQYF
TGTGCCAGCAGCACGACTAGCGGGCGCTCCTACGAGCAGTACTTC
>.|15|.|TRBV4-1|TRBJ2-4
CASSQDVTGENIQYF
TGCGCCAGCAGCCAAGATGTCACGGGTGAAAACATTCAGTACTTC
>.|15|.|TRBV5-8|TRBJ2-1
CASNQDSNSYNEQFF
TGTGCCAGCAACCAAGACAGCAACTCCTACAATGAGCAGTTCTTC
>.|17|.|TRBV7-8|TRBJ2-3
CASSLEGDRESTDTQYF
TGTGCCAGCAGCTTGGAGGGGGACAGAGAGAGCACAGATACGCAGTATTTT
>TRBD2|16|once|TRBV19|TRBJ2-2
CASSIWVAGPTGELFF
TGTGCCAGTAGTATTTGGGTAGCGGGACCCACCGGGGAGCTGTTTTTT